This T cell receptor beta chain was sequenced during a study of T cell responses to AZD1222 COVID-19 vaccine. Profiling relied on immunoSEQ multiplex PCR, and the TCRdb table lists in-frame clones only, not all of them. In the table there are 200,000 to 300,000 clones, 85% to 95% of which are singletons. The V end lost 11 bases, the J end lost 10 bases, and 18 bases lay between the germline ends. The germline V gene encodes CDR1 MNHEY and CDR2 SMNVEV (reference sequence). The CDR3 has 12 residues. Note on this clone: Its antigen is unknown.

Study findings and constraints: Per reports, nearly half of all spike-specific TCRs target regions that are unmutated in variants.

Source: peripheral blood, taken on day 0 of AZD1222 vaccination. The receptor was isolated from an adult in good health. The chain employs TRBV27 and TRBJ2-1; D is possibly TRBD2 (6 bases). The CDR3 bases are TGTGCCTCGGTTGGGGACCGGGGGGAGCAGTTCTTC. Translating it yields CASVGDRGEQFF.